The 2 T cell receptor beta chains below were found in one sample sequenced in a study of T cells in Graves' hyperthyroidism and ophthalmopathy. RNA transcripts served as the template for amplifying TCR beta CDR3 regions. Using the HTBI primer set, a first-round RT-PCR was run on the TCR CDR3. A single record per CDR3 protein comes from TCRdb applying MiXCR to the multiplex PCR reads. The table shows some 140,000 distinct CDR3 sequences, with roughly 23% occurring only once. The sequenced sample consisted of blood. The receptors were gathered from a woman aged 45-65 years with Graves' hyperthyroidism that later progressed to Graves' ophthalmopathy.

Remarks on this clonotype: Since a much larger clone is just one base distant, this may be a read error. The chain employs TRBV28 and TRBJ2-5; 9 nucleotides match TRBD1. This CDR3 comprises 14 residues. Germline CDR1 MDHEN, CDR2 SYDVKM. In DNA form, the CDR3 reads TGTGTCAGCAGTCGGGGACAGGGAAGAGAGACCCAGTACTTC. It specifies CVSSRGQGRETQYF.

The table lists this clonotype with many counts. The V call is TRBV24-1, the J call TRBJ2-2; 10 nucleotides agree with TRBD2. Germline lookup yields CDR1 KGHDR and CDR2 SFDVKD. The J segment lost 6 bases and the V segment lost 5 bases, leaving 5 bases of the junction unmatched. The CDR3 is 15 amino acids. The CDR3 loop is CATSGLAGEAGELFF. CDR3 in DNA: TGTGCCACCAGTGGGCTAGCGGGAGAGGCCGGGGAGCTGTTTTTT.